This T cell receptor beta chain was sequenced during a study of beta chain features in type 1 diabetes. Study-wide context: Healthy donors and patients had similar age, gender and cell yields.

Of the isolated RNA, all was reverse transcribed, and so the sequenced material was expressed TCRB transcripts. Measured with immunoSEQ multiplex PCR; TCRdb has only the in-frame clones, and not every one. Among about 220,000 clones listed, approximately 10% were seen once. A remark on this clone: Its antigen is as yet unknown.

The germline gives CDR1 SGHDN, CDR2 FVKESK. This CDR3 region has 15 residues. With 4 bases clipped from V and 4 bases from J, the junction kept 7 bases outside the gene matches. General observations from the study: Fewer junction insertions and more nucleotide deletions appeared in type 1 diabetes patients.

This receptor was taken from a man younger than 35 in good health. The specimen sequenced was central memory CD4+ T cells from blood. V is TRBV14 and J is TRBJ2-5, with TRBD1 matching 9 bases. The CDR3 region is CASSPRGQGRETQYF. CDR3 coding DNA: TGTGCCAGCAGCCCTCGGGGACAGGGTCGAGAGACCCAGTACTTC.